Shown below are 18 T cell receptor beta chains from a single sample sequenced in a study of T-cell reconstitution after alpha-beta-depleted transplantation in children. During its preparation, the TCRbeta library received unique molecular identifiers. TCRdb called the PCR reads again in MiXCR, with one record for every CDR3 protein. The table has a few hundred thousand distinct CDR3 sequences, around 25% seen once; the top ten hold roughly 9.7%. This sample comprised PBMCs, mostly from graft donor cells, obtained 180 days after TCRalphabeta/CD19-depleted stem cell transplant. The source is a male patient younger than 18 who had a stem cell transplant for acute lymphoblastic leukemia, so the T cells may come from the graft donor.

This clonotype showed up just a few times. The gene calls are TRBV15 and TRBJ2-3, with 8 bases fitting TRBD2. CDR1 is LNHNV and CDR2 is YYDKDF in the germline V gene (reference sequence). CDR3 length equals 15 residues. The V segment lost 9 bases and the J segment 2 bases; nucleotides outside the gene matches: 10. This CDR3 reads CATGAERENTDTQYF. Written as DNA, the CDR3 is TGTGCCACGGGAGCTGAGCGGGAGAACACAGATACGCAGTATTTT.

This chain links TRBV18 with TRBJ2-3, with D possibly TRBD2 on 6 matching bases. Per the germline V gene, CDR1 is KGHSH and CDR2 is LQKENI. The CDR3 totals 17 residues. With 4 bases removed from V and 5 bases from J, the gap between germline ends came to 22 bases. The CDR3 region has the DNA TGTGCCAGCTCACGGCTAGCGTCCCAGATGGGAAAAGATACGCAGTATTTT. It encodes CASSRLASQMGKDTQYF. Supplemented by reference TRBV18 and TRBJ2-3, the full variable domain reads NAGVMQNPRHLVRRRGQEARLRCSPMKGHSHVYWYRQLPEEGLKFMVYLQKENIIDESGMPKERFSAEFPKEGPSILRIQQVVRGDSAAYFCASSRLASQMGKDTQYFGPGTRLTVL.

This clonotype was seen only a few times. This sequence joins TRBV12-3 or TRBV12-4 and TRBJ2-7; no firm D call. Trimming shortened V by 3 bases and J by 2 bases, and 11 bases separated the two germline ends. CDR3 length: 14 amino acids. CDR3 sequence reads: CASSFGQFTYEQYF. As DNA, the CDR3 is TGTGCCAGCAGTTTTGGGCAGTTCACCTACGAGCAGTACTTC.

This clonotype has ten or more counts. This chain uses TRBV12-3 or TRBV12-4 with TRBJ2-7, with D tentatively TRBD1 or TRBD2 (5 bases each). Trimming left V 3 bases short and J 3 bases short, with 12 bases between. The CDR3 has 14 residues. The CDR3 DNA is TGTGCCAGCAGTTTCGCGGGCAGGGACTACGAGCAGTACTTC. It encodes CASSFAGRDYEQYF.

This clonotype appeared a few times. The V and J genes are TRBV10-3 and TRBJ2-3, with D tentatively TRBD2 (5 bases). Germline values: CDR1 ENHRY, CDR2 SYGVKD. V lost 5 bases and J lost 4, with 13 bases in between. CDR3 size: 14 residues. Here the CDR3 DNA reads TGTGCCATCAGTAGGGCGGACTTCTCAGATACGCAGTATTTT. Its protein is CAISRADFSDTQYF.

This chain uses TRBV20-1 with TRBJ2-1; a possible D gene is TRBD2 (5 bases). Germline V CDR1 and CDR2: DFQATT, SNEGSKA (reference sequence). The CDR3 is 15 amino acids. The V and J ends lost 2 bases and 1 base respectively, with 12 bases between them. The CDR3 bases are TGCAGTGCTAGAAATAGCGTCTTATCCTACAATGAGCAGTTCTTC. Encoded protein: CSARNSVLSYNEQFF.

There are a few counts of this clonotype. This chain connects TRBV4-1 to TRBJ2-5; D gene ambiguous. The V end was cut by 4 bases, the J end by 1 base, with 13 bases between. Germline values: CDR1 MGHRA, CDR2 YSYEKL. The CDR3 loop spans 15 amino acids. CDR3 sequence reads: CASSLMTNGQETQYF. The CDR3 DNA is TGCGCCAGCAGCCTCATGACCAACGGCCAAGAGACCCAGTACTTC.

As DNA, the CDR3 is TGTGCCACCAGCAGAAGGACAGGGGCCCCGAACACCGGGGAGCTGTTTTTT. It translates to CATSRRTGAPNTGELFF. The rearrangement joins TRBV15 to TRBJ2-2, with 9 bases matching TRBD1. V gave up 2 bases and J gave up 0 bases; unmatched junction bases: 4. The CDR3 extends over 17 amino acids. CDR1 LNHNV and CDR2 YYDKDF come from the germline V gene (reference sequence).

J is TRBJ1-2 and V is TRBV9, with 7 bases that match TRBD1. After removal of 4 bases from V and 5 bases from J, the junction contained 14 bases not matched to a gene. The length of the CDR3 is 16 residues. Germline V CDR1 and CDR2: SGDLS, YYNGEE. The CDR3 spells CASSPYPSTGPYGYTF. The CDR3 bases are TGTGCCAGCAGCCCCTATCCCTCGACAGGGCCGTATGGCTACACCTTC.

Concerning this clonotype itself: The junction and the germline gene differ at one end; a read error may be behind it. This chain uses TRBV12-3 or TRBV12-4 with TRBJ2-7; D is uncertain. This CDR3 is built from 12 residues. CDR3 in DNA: TGTGCCAGCGGTTTGGGCTATAGGGAGCAGTACTTC. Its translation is CASGLGYREQYF.

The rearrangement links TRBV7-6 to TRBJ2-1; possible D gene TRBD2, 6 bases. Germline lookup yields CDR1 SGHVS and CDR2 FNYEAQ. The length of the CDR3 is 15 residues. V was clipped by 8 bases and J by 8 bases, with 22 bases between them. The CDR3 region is CASGPPGLVYHEQFF. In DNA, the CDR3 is TGTGCCAGCGGCCCCCCGGGACTTGTGTACCATGAGCAGTTCTTC.

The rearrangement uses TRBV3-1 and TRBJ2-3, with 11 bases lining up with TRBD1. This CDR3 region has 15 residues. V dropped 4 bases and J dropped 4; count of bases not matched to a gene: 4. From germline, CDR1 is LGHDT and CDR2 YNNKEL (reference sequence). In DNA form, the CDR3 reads TGTGCCAGCAGCCCCTCGGGACAGGGGGCAGATACGCAGTATTTT. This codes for CASSPSGQGADTQYF.

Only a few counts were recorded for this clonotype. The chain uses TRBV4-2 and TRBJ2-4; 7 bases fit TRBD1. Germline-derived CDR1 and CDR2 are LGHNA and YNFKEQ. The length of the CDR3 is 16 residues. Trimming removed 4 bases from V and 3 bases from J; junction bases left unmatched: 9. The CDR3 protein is CASSLTDRNGKNIQYF. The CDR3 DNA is TGTGCCAGCAGCCTCACGGACAGGAACGGCAAAAACATTCAGTACTTC.

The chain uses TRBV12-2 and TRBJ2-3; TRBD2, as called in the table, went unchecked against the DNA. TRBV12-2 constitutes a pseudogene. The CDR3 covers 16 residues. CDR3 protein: CASRLAAGEYTDTQYF. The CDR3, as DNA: TGTGCAAGTCGCTTAGCAGCGGGGGAATACACAGATACGCAGTATTTT.

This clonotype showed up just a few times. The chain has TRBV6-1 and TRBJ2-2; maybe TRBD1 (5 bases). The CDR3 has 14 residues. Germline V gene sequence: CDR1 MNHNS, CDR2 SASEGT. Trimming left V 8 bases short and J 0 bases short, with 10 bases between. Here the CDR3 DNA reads TGTGCCAGCGGTCAGGGCCCGAACACCGGGGAGCTGTTTTTT. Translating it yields CASGQGPNTGELFF.

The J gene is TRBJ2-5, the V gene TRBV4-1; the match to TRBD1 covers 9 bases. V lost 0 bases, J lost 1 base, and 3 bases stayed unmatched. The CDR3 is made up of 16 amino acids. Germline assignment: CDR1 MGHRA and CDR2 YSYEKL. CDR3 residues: CASSQEGTGRQETQYF. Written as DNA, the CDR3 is TGCGCCAGCAGCCAAGAGGGGACAGGGCGCCAAGAGACCCAGTACTTC.

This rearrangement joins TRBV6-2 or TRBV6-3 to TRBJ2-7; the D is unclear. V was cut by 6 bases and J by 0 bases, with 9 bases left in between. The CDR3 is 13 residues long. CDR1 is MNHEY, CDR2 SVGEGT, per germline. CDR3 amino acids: CASRSEYSYEQYF. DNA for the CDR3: TGTGCCAGCAGGAGCGAGTACTCCTACGAGCAGTACTTC.

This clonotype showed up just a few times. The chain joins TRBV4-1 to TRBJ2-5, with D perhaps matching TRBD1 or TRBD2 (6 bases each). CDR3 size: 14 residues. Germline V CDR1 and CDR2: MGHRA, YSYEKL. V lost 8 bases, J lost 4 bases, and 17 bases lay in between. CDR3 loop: CASRGWGARETQYF. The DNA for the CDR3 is TGCGCCAGCCGGGGGTGGGGGGCACGAGAGACCCAGTACTTC.